This T cell receptor beta chain was identified in a study of early T cells in non-severe SARS-CoV-2 infection. Study summary: Bulk RNA isolated from unsorted whole blood underwent sequencing; chains were not paired.

Individual cDNA molecules received unique molecular identifiers during library preparation. TCRdb re-derived calls from the 5' RACE reads in MiXCR, one entry per CDR3 protein. This sample has 55,000 to 75,000 distinct CDR3 sequences, with 6% to 8.5% found just once. CDR1 and CDR2 (germline): SQVTM, ANQGSEA. This CDR3 has 14 residues. With 6 bases removed from V and 8 bases from J, the gap between germline ends came to 21 bases. Many counts were recorded for this clonotype. What it recognizes is unknown. Study-wide findings and caveats: There was a bias toward anti-spike CD8 responses in VDJdb matching, which missed private and CD4 specificities.

The sequence came from an adult who was a healthcare worker with PCR-confirmed SARS-CoV-2 infection or an uninfected control (not recorded which). Material: whole blood. The chain joins TRBV29-1 to TRBJ2-3; D is possibly TRBD1 or TRBD2 (5 bases each). CDR3 protein: CSVLGPGFGSTQYF. CDR3 sequence (DNA): TGCAGCGTGCTGGGACCGGGGTTCGGTAGTACGCAGTATTTT.